This T cell receptor (beta chain) was retrieved from a study of T cells after yellow fever vaccination. Germline assignment: CDR1 GTSNPN and CDR2 SVGIG (reference sequence). The trim removed 1 base at V and 2 bases at J, leaving 6 bases unmatched. This CDR3 is built from 16 residues. TCRdb re-called the 5' RACE reads with MiXCR, one entry per CDR3 protein. The sample includes just under 600,000 distinct CDR3 sequences, less than 15% of them seen just once. This clonotype was observed a handful of times. The sample consisted of PBMCs, taken on the day of the yellow fever booster vaccination. This clonotype was sampled from a man aged 25-40 years who received the YFV17D yellow fever vaccine. V and J are TRBV30 and TRBJ2-1, with 9 bases matching TRBD2. The CDR3 loop is CAWSGPTSGPYNEQFF. In nucleotides, the CDR3 is TGTGCCTGGAGTGGTCCTACTAGCGGGCCCTACAATGAGCAGTTCTTC.